This T cell receptor (beta chain) was observed in a study of cytomegalovirus exposure and HLA in healthy donors. As for the study in general: Early on, a data release was issued that held tens of millions of unique TCRs from HLA-typed donors. Study results and caveats: It is likely that the observed cluster of highly shared sequence variants was a sequencing artifact. Accurate HLA-A and HLA-B prediction from TCR beta sequences was reported for most subjects.

The PCR used 60 Vbeta and 13 Jbeta primers. TCRdb's copy holds only in-frame clones and misses some; the assay was immunoSEQ multiplex PCR. The sample holds some 34,000 clones; 65% to 75% are singletons and the top ten take roughly 9.1%. V lost 0 bases to trimming and J lost 8 bases; unmatched junction nucleotides: 16. This CDR3 comprises 20 residues. Germline CDR1 LGHNA, CDR2 YNFKEQ. A remark on this clone: Its antigen is undetermined.

The chain recombines TRBV4-2 with TRBJ2-3; 14 bases agree with TRBD2. This TCR was recovered from a man aged 40-49 years in good health and CMV-seropositive. The sequenced sample consisted of PBMCs. The CDR3 nucleotides are TGTGCCAGCAGCCAAGAGAGACCGGGACTAGCGGGGGCCCGAGGAGGTACGCAGTATTTT. Residues: CASSQERPGLAGARGGTQYF.